The 25 T cell receptor beta chains given below trace back to one sample, sequenced in a study of blood T cell repertoires in COVID-19. Clones were sequenced by immunoSEQ multiplex PCR, and TCRdb holds only the in-frame ones, with some missing. This repertoire shows over 150,000 clones, roughly 84% found once; its top ten account for less than 10%. The specimen was peripheral blood. These receptors originate from a woman aged 55-75 years with COVID-19, enrolled during active disease.

Comments on this clone: Relative to the germline gene, one junction end is altered; a read error may explain this. This chain joins TRBV7-9 and TRBJ1-2; 8 bases line up with TRBD1. CDR3 length: 15 amino acids. Looked up from germline, CDR1 is SEHNR and CDR2 is FQNEAQ (reference sequence). The CDR3 nucleotides are TGTGTCAGCAGCTTAGGATCCGGGACAGGCGATGGCTACACCTTC. It translates to CVSSLGSGTGDGYTF. Based on the CDR3 plus reference TRBV7-9 and TRBJ1-2, the full variable domain is DTGVSQNPRHKITKRGQNVTFRCDPISEHNRLYWYRQTLGQGPEFLTYFQNEAQLEKSRLLSDRFSAERPKGSFSTLEIQRTEQGDSAMYLCVSSLGSGTGDGYTFGSGTRLTVV.

The gene calls are TRBV3-1 (or the pseudogene TRBV3-2) and TRBJ2-5; TRBD1 aligns across 7 bases. The CDR3 length is 15 residues. J gave up 4 bases and V 4 bases, and 9 bases lay outside the gene matches. The V gene's germline CDR1 is LGHDT and CDR2 YNNKEL (reference sequence). Here the CDR3 reads CASSPSTGLRETQYF. In DNA form, the CDR3 reads TGTGCCAGCAGCCCTTCGACAGGGTTGAGAGAGACCCAGTACTTC.

This chain connects TRBV5-1 to TRBJ2-7, with 12 nucleotides matching TRBD2. The J segment lost 3 bases and the V segment lost 3 bases, leaving 1 base of the junction unmatched. The germline V gene has CDR1 SGHRS and CDR2 YFSETQ. The CDR3 is 14 amino acids. The CDR3 reads CASSSLAGGYEQYV. The CDR3 DNA is TGCGCCAGCAGCTCACTAGCGGGGGGCTACGAGCAGTACGTC.

The chain couples TRBV3-1 (or the pseudogene TRBV3-2) to TRBJ1-6; 11 positions match TRBD1. The CDR3 loop spans 15 amino acids. The ends lost 1 base at V and 14 bases at J; junction bases unmatched: 7. CDR1 and CDR2 (germline): LGHDT, YNNKEL (reference sequence). CDR3 residues: CASSQGGTGGISLHF. In DNA form, the CDR3 reads TGTGCCAGCAGCCAAGGTGGGACAGGGGGTATATCCCTCCACTTT.

The rearrangement links TRBV28 to TRBJ1-1, with a tentative D call TRBD1 (6 bases). Germline assignment: CDR1 MDHEN and CDR2 SYDVKM. V was shortened by 8 bases and J by 3 bases, with 13 bases between the two germline ends. The CDR3 spans 13 residues. CDR3 sequence reads: CASRPQGYTEAFF. The CDR3 DNA reads as TGTGCCAGCCGACCTCAGGGGTACACTGAAGCTTTCTTT.

This chain uses TRBV19 with TRBJ1-1; 11 bases match TRBD1. Germline assignment: CDR1 LNHDA and CDR2 SQIVND (reference sequence). The CDR3 sequence is 15 residues long. J was trimmed by 11 bases and V by 4 bases; bases with no gene match: 12. The CDR3 DNA sequence: TGTGCCAGTAGTAGCCCGGACAGGGGGCCCCTCCGCGCTTTCTTT. Protein: CASSSPDRGPLRAFF.

V gene TRBV19 combines with J gene TRBJ1-1, with D hard to call. Germline lookup yields CDR1 LNHDA and CDR2 SQIVND (reference sequence). The V and J ends lost 2 bases and 4 bases respectively, with 11 bases between them. The CDR3 runs 14 residues. CDR3 amino acids: CASSILAGGTEAFF. In DNA, the CDR3 is TGTGCCAGTAGTATATTGGCAGGAGGCACTGAAGCTTTCTTT. Looking up the rest from reference TRBV19 and TRBJ1-1 gives the full variable domain: DGGITQSPKYLFRKEGQNVTLSCEQNLNHDAMYWYRQDPGQGLRLIYYSQIVNDFQKGDIAEGYSVSREKKESFPLTVTSAQKNPTAFYLCASSILAGGTEAFFGQGTRLTVV.

This chain connects TRBV5-6 to TRBJ1-1, with 9 bases fitting TRBD1. Trimming took 2 bases from V and 1 from J; bases not matched to a gene: 3. Per the germline V gene, CDR1 is SGHDT and CDR2 is YYEEEE. This CDR3 is built from 15 residues. The CDR3 is CASSFGQGRNTEAFF. The CDR3 DNA reads TGTGCCAGCAGCTTCGGACAGGGGAGGAACACTGAAGCTTTCTTT.

This clone occurred once. V and J are TRBV5-5 and TRBJ2-3; D is uncertain. V lost 0 bases and J 5 bases, leaving 4 bases between the germline ends. There are 12 residues in the CDR3. From germline, CDR1 is SGHKS and CDR2 YYEKEE (reference sequence). CDR3 nucleotides: TGTGCCAGCAGCTTGGGGCTAGATACGCAGTATTTT. This codes for CASSLGLDTQYF. The full variable domain, its missing parts supplied by reference TRBV5-5 and TRBJ2-3, is DAGVTQSPTHLIKTRGQQVTLRCSPISGHKSVSWYQQVLGQGPQFIFQYYEKEERGRGNFPDRFSARQFPNYSSELNVNALLLGDSALYLCASSLGLDTQYFGPGTRLTVL.

This clone was observed a single time. The chain is built from TRBV7-9 and TRBJ1-1; possibly TRBD1 for D (6 bases). V was pared by 5 bases and J by 0 bases, with 10 bases between. The CDR3 is made up of 14 amino acids. CDR1 is SEHNR, CDR2 FQNEAQ, per germline (reference sequence). CDR3 coding DNA: TGTGCCAGCAGCGCAGGGGTAGTGAACACTGAAGCTTTCTTT. Encoded protein: CASSAGVVNTEAFF. The variable domain in full, completed from reference TRBV7-9 and TRBJ1-1, reads DTGVSQNPRHKITKRGQNVTFRCDPISEHNRLYWYRQTLGQGPEFLTYFQNEAQLEKSRLLSDRFSAERPKGSFSTLEIQRTEQGDSAMYLCASSAGVVNTEAFFGQGTRLTVV.

The chain has TRBV19 and TRBJ1-6; possibly TRBD1 for D (6 bases). Germline CDR1 reads LNHDA; CDR2 reads SQIVND (reference sequence). The V gene lost 6 bases and the J gene lost 4 bases, with 10 bases spanning the gap. This CDR3 has 14 amino acids. This chain's CDR3 is CASRGGGYNSPLHF. DNA for the CDR3: TGTGCCAGTAGAGGGGGGGGTTATAATTCACCCCTCCACTTT.

The V and J genes are TRBV19 and TRBJ1-2; no clear D. Trimming removed 5 bases from V and 8 bases from J, with 12 bases in between. CDR1 and CDR2 from the germline V gene are LNHDA and SQIVND (reference sequence). The length of the CDR3 is 12 residues. This CDR3 is CASSPQSLGYTF. As DNA, the CDR3 is TGTGCCAGTAGTCCGCAGTCCTTGGGCTACACCTTC.

J is TRBJ2-7 and V is TRBV18; D is perhaps TRBD1 (5 bases). Germline CDR1 reads KGHSH; CDR2 reads LQKENI. The V end lost 3 bases, the J end lost 5 bases, and 11 bases lay between the germline ends. The CDR3 length is 13 residues. The CDR3 DNA follows: TGTGCCAGCTCACCTCTCAAGGACAACGAGCAGTACTTC. Protein: CASSPLKDNEQYF.

This clone has just a few counts. The gene calls are TRBV12-5 and TRBJ2-5; TRBD1 matches 9 bases. J lost 7 bases, V lost 1 base, and 4 bases had no gene match. The CDR3 sequence is 14 residues long. The germline V gene encodes CDR1 LGHNT and CDR2 FRNRAP. The CDR3 is CASGLERQGGTQYF. Written as DNA, the CDR3 is TGTGCTAGTGGTTTGGAACGACAGGGGGGGACCCAGTACTTC.

The chain is built from TRBV9 and TRBJ2-1; D is ambiguous. Trimming left V 0 bases short and J 9 bases short, with 4 bases between. This CDR3 has 11 residues. From germline, CDR1 is SGDLS and CDR2 YYNGEE. The CDR3 bases are TGTGCCAGCAGCGTAGAAGCTGAGCAGTTCTTC. This sequence encodes CASSVEAEQFF.

This chain joins TRBV19 and TRBJ1-4; TRBD1 aligns across 9 bases. Per the germline V gene, CDR1 is LNHDA and CDR2 is SQIVND (reference sequence). The CDR3 consists of 15 residues. With 4 bases clipped from V and 8 bases from J, the junction kept 8 bases outside the gene matches. The CDR3 DNA follows: TGTGCCAGTAGTAAAGGGACAGGGCGAGGGGAAAAACTGTTTTTT. Amino acids: CASSKGTGRGEKLFF.

The CDR3 loop is CATSDSGGNSYNEQFF. The CDR3 DNA reads as TGTGCCACCAGTGATTCGGGGGGGAACTCCTACAATGAGCAGTTCTTC. The chain recombines TRBV24-1 with TRBJ2-1, with 8 nucleotides matching TRBD2. Germline CDR1 and CDR2: KGHDR and SFDVKD. The ends lost 2 bases at V and 0 bases at J; junction bases unmatched: 2. The CDR3 loop spans 16 amino acids.

This clone was counted a single time. The chain joins TRBV6-6 to TRBJ2-7; 7 positions match TRBD1. The CDR3 has 13 amino acids. The J segment lost 3 bases and the V segment lost 5 bases, leaving 4 bases of the junction unmatched. Per germline, CDR1 MNHNY and CDR2 SVGAGI (reference sequence). The CDR3 DNA reads TGTGCCAGCAGTCATGACAGGGTCTACGAGCAGTACGTC. It translates to CASSHDRVYEQYV.

This chain connects TRBV7-9 to TRBJ2-7; TRBD1 aligns across 9 bases. The CDR3 covers 15 residues. The V gene's germline CDR1 is SEHNR and CDR2 FQNEAQ (reference sequence). V was pared by 1 base and J by 6 bases, with 7 bases of the junction left unmatched. The CDR3, as DNA: TGTGCCAGCAGCTTAGTGCAACAGGGGGCCGGCGAGCAGTACTTC. It is translated as CASSLVQQGAGEQYF.

This clone was observed a handful of times. The CDR3 here is CASSLQTGPDTDTQYF. The CDR3 bases are TGTGCCAGCAGCTTACAGACAGGACCTGACACAGATACGCAGTATTTT. The rearrangement links TRBV7-9 to TRBJ2-3; D might be TRBD1 (6 bases). The germline V gene has CDR1 SEHNR and CDR2 FQNEAQ (reference sequence). The CDR3 totals 16 residues. Trimming shortened V by 2 bases and J by 2 bases, and 14 bases separated the two germline ends.

The chain is built from TRBV5-4 and TRBJ1-1, with D possibly matching TRBD1 (6 bases). The CDR3 has 16 residues. Trimming cost V 0 bases and J 0 bases, with 12 bases left between them. Looked up from germline, CDR1 is SGHNT and CDR2 is YYREEE (reference sequence). The chain's CDR3 is CASSLGAGALNTEAFF. The CDR3 bases are TGTGCCAGCAGCTTGGGCGCGGGGGCACTGAACACTGAAGCTTTCTTT. The full variable domain, completed using reference TRBV5-4 and TRBJ1-1, is ETGVTQSPTHLIKTRGQQVTLRCSSQSGHNTVSWYQQALGQGPQFIFQYYREEENGRGNFPPRFSGLQFPNYSSELNVNALELDDSALYLCASSLGAGALNTEAFFGQGTRLTVV.

This chain joins TRBV2 and TRBJ2-7; D perhaps matches TRBD1 (6 bases). Germline lookup yields CDR1 SNHLY and CDR2 FYNNEI. The V gene lost 3 bases and the J gene lost 6 bases, with 18 bases spanning the gap. The CDR3 length is 15 residues. As DNA, the CDR3 is TGTGCCAGCAGTGATAAGACAGGTTGGGCGATCGAGCAGTACTTC. Amino acid sequence: CASSDKTGWAIEQYF.

V gene TRBV25-1 combines with J gene TRBJ2-7; maybe TRBD2 (5 bases). Trimming cost V 3 bases and J 0 bases, with 6 bases left between them. The germline V gene encodes CDR1 MGHDK and CDR2 SYGVNS. The CDR3 is 13 amino acids. In DNA form, the CDR3 reads TGTGCCAGCAGTGACGGGAACTCCTACGAGCAGTACTTC. Amino acids: CASSDGNSYEQYF.

The CDR3, as DNA: TGTGCCAGTGCAGGGAAGTACACAGATACGCAGTATTTT. Amino acids: CASAGKYTDTQYF. The V gene is TRBV7-3, the J gene TRBJ2-3; weak D call: TRBD1 (5 bases). The CDR3 consists of 13 residues. With 9 bases removed from V and 2 bases from J, the gap between germline ends came to 12 bases. Germline assignment: CDR1 SGHTA and CDR2 FQGTGA. The whole variable domain, filled in from reference TRBV7-3 and TRBJ2-3, reads GAGVSQTPSNKVTEKGKYVELRCDPISGHTALYWYRQSLGQGPEFLIYFQGTGAADDSGLPNDRFFAVRPEGSVSTLKIQRTERGDSAVYLCASAGKYTDTQYFGPGTRLTVL.

The CDR3 reads CASSLLDLNTEAFF. CDR3 nucleotides: TGTGCCAGCAGTTTACTAGACCTGAACACTGAAGCTTTCTTT. The chain has TRBV2 and TRBJ1-1; D unclear. V was cut by 5 bases and J by 0 bases, with 10 bases left in between. Germline V gene sequence: CDR1 SNHLY, CDR2 FYNNEI. The CDR3 runs 14 residues.